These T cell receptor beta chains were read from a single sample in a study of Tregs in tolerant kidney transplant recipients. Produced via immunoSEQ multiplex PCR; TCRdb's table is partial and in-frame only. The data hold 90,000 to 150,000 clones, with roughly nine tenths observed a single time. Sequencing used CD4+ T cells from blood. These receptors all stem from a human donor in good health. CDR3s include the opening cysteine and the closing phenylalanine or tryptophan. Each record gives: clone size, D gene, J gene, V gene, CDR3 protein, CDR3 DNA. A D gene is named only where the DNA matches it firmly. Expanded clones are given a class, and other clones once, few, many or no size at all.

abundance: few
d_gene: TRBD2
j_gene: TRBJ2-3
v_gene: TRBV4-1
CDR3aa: CASSRRLAGVNSDTQYF
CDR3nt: TGCGCCAGCAGCCGCCGGCTAGCGGGGGTAAATTCAGATACGCAGTATTTT

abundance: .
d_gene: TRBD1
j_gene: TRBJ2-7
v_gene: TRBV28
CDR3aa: CASSTPGQPSYEQYF
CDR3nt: TGTGCCAGCAGTACTCCGGGACAGCCTAGCTACGAGCAGTACTTC

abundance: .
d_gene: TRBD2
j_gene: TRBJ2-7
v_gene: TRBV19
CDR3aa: CASSITSGSNEQYF
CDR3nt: TGTGCCAGTAGTATAACTAGCGGGAGCAACGAGCAGTACTTC

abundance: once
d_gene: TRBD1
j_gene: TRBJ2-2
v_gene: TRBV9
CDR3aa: CASSVVVDRDGELFF
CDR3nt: TGTGCCAGCAGCGTAGTGGTGGACAGGGACGGGGAGCTGTTTTTT

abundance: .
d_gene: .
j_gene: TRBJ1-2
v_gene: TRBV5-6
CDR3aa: CASSLGRNYGYTF
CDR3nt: TGTGCCAGCAGCTTGGGACGAAACTATGGCTACACCTTC

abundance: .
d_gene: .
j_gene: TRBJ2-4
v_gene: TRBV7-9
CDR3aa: CASRPLLGQTKNIQYF
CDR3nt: TGTGCCAGCAGACCCTTGCTAGGACAGACCAAAAACATTCAGTACTTC

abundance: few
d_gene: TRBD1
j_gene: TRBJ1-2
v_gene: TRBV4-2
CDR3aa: CASSQVTGANYGYTF
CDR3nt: TGTGCCAGCAGCCAAGTTACAGGGGCTAACTATGGCTACACCTTC

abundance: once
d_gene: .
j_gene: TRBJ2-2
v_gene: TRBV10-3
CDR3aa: CAIRWDRTNTGELFF
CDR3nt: TGTGCCATCAGGTGGGACCGAACGAACACCGGGGAGCTGTTTTTT

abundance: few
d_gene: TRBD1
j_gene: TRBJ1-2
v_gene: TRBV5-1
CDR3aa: CASSDRGHEDGYTF
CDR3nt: TGCGCCAGCAGCGACAGGGGGCATGAGGACGGCTACACCTTC

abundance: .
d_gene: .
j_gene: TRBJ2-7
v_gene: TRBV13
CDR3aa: CASSVRRAVSYEQYF
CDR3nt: TGTGCCAGCAGCGTCCGGAGGGCCGTTTCCTACGAGCAGTACTTC

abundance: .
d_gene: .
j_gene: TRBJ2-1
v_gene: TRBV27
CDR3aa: CASSLEGLAAEQFF
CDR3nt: TGTGCCAGCAGTTTAGAGGGACTCGCAGCCGAGCAGTTCTTC

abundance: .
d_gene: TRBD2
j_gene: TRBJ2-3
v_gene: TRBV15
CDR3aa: CATSHLIAGGTDTQYF
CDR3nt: TGTGCCACCAGTCATCTCATAGCGGGAGGGACAGATACGCAGTATTTT

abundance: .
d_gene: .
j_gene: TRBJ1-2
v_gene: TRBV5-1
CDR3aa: CASSRFGGDGYTF
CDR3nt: TGCGCCAGCAGCCGCTTCGGGGGGGACGGCTACACCTTC

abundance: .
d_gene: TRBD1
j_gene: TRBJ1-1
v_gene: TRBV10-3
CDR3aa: CAIRPTGGEAFF
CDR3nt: TGTGCCATCAGACCCACAGGGGGTGAAGCTTTCTTT

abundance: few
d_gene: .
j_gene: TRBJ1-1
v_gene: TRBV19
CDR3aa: CASSIFGRTMNTEAFF
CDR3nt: TGTGCCAGTAGTATCTTTGGCAGAACCATGAACACTGAAGCTTTCTTT

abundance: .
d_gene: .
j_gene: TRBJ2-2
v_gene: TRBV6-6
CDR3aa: CASSQYRDTGELFF
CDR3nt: TGTGCCAGCAGCCAATACAGGGATACCGGGGAGCTGTTTTTT

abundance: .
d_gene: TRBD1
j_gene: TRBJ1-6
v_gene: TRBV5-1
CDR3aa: CASSGDRVRSPLHF
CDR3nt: TGCGCCAGCAGCGGCGACAGGGTCCGTTCACCCCTCCACTTT

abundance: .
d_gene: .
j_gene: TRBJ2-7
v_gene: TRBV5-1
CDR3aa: CASSLALGPNNEQYF
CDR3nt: TGCGCCAGCAGCTTGGCCCTAGGACCAAACAACGAGCAGTACTTC

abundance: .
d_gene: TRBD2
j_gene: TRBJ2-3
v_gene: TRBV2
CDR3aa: CASSGLAGHTDTQYF
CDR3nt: TGTGCCAGCTCGGGACTAGCGGGACACACAGATACGCAGTATTTT

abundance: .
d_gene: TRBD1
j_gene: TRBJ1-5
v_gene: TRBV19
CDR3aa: CASSTPDRGGNQPQHF
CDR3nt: TGTGCCAGTAGTACCCCCGACAGGGGAGGCAATCAGCCCCAGCATTTT

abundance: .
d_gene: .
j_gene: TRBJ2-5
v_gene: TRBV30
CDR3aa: CAWRQWVSQETQYF
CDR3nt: TGTGCCTGGAGGCAGTGGGTCAGCCAGGAGACCCAGTACTTC

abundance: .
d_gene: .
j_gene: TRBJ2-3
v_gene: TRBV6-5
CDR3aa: CASRWTRSTDTQYF
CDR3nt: TGTGCCAGCAGGTGGACACGGAGCACAGATACGCAGTATTTT

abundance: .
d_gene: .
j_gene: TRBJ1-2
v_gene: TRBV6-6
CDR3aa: CASSYGQSEIYGYTF
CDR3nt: TGTGCCAGCAGTTACGGGCAGAGCGAGATCTATGGCTACACCTTC

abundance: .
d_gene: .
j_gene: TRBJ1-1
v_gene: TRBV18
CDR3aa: CASSPSVIRPDTEAFF
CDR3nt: TGTGCCAGCTCACCGTCTGTGATAAGACCGGACACTGAAGCTTTCTTT

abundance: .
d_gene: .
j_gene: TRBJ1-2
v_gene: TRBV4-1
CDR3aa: CASSQDRGRDIPIFGYTF
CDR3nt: TGCGCCAGCAGCCAAGATCGCGGGAGGGACATACCTATTTTTGGCTACACCTTC

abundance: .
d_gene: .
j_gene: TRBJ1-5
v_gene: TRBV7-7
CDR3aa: CASSSGRDQPQHF
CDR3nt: TGTGCCAGCAGCTCCGGCCGAGATCAGCCCCAGCATTTT

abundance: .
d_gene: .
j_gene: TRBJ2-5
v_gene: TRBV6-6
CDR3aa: CASRRRETQYF
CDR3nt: TGTGCCAGCAGAAGGAGGGAGACCCAGTACTTC

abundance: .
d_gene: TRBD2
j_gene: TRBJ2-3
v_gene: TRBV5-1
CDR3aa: CASSSDAGGITDTQYF
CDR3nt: TGCGCCAGCAGCTCCGACGCCGGGGGGATCACAGATACGCAGTATTTT

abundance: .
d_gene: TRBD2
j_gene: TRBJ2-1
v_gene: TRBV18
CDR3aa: CASAPPSGQQFF
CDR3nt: TGTGCCAGCGCCCCCCCTAGCGGTCAGCAGTTCTTC

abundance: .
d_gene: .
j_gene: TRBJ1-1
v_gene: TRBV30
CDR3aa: CAWSWGGTEAFF
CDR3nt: TGTGCCTGGAGTTGGGGGGGCACTGAAGCTTTCTTT

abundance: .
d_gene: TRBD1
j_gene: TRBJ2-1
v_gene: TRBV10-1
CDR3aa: CASSDRDRGLNEQFF
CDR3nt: TGCGCCAGCAGTGACCGGGACAGGGGGCTCAATGAGCAGTTCTTC

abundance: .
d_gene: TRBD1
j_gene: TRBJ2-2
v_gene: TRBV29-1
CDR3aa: CSAGKDRGPGELFF
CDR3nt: TGCAGCGCCGGAAAGGACAGGGGACCCGGGGAGCTGTTTTTT

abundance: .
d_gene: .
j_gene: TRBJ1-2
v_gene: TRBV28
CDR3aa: CASSSELYYGYTF
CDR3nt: TGTGCCAGCAGTTCCGAGCTATACTATGGCTACACCTTC

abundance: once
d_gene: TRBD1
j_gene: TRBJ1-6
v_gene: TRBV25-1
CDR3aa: CASSEYGDRNSPLHF
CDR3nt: TGTGCCAGCAGTGAATATGGGGACAGAAATTCACCCCTCCACTTT

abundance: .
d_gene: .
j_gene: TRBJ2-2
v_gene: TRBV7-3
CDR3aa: CASSQGVSNTGELFF
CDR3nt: TGTGCCAGCAGCCAAGGGGTGTCGAACACCGGGGAGCTGTTTTTT

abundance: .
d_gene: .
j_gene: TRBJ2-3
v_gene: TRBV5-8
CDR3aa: CASSLGRFTDTQYF
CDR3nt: TGTGCCAGCAGCTTGGGGCGATTCACAGATACGCAGTATTTT

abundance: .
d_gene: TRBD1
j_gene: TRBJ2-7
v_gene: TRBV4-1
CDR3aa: CASSQAGQGAYEQYF
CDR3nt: TGCGCCAGCAGCCAAGCGGGACAGGGGGCCTACGAGCAGTACTTC

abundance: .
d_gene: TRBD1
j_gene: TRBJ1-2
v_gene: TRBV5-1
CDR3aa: CASSLGEGQGVYTF
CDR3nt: TGCGCCAGCAGCTTGGGGGAAGGACAGGGAGTCTACACCTTC

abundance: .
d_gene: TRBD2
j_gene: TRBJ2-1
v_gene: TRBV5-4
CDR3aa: CASSSKSGGFSYNEQFF
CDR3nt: TGTGCCAGCAGCTCGAAGAGCGGGGGCTTTTCCTACAATGAGCAGTTCTTC

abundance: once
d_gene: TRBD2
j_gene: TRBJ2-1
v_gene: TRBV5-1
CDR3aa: CASSLLAGAYNEQFF
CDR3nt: TGCGCCAGCAGCTTGCTAGCGGGAGCGTACAATGAGCAGTTCTTC